This T cell receptor beta chain appears in the sequencing data of a study of response to subunit inactivated influenza vaccine. General study results and limits: The authors suggested that few new T cells are recruited per seasonal influenza vaccination.

As for this clonotype: Its antigen is unknown.

The J segment lost 0 bases and the V segment lost 8 bases, leaving 10 bases of the junction unmatched. This CDR3 is built from 15 residues. CDR1 and CDR2 from the germline V gene are GTSNPN and SVGIG (reference sequence). In TCRdb, the RT-PCR reads were re-called with MiXCR into one record per CDR3 protein. The sample has about 190,000 distinct CDR3 sequences, approximately 15% seen once; the top ten hold approximately 30%. This sequence originates from a man aged 45-65 years who received an inactivated influenza vaccine. The input for sequencing was CD8+ T cells sorted from PBMCs, taken 5 days after vaccination. The V and J genes are TRBV30 and TRBJ2-1; 7 positions match TRBD2. CDR3 loop: CAGARTSDSYNEQFF. CDR3 DNA sequence: TGTGCCGGGGCCCGTACTAGCGACTCCTACAATGAGCAGTTCTTC.